A selection of T cell receptor beta chains follows, all from one sample in a study of regulatory dendritic cells for organ transplantation. Profiled with immunoSEQ multiplex PCR; TCRdb holds only in-frame clones, not every one. The sample includes 25,000 to 35,000 clones, around 79% of them seen just once. Sequencing was done on a sample of memory CD4+ T cells from blood. These receptors all stem from a human donor in good health. The CDR3 runs from the conserved cysteine through the conserved F or W. D genes are given only for firm matches. Where a row states a size, it is once, few, many or the class of an expanded clone; other rows omit it.

j_gene: TRBJ2-7
d_gene: TRBD1
abundance: -
v_gene: TRBV10-3
CDR3nt: TGTGCCATCAGTGACCCGGGACAGGTCGCCTACGAGCAGTACTTC
CDR3aa: CAISDPGQVAYEQYF

j_gene: TRBJ2-1
d_gene: -
abundance: once
v_gene: TRBV7-9
CDR3nt: TGTGCCAGCAGCTCTTTACGGGATGAGCAGTTCTTC
CDR3aa: CASSSLRDEQFF

j_gene: TRBJ1-6
d_gene: TRBD1
abundance: -
v_gene: TRBV5-8
CDR3nt: TGTGCCAGCAGCGCGACAGGGCCCTCACCCCTCCACTTT
CDR3aa: CASSATGPSPLHF

j_gene: TRBJ2-5
d_gene: -
abundance: -
v_gene: TRBV2
CDR3nt: TGTGCCAGCAGTGAAGAAGGGGCTTTCGGTCTTGAGACCCAGTACTTC
CDR3aa: CASSEEGAFGLETQYF

j_gene: TRBJ1-5
d_gene: -
abundance: -
v_gene: TRBV6-6
CDR3nt: TGTGCCAGCACCACGGGAGGGACCCTTACGGGTCAGCCCCAGCATTTT
CDR3aa: CASTTGGTLTGQPQHF

j_gene: TRBJ2-7
d_gene: -
abundance: -
v_gene: TRBV5-4
CDR3nt: TGTGCCAGCAGCGCGGCTGTCAGATCCTACGAGCAGTACTTC
CDR3aa: CASSAAVRSYEQYF

j_gene: TRBJ1-2
d_gene: -
abundance: -
v_gene: TRBV30
CDR3nt: TGTGCCTACCGCCGGAGGCTGGGTCAGAACTATGGCTACACCTTC
CDR3aa: CAYRRRLGQNYGYTF

j_gene: TRBJ2-2
d_gene: -
abundance: -
v_gene: TRBV7-9
CDR3nt: TGTGCCAGCAGCTTATCCGGGGCCTACACCGGGGAGCTGTTTTTT
CDR3aa: CASSLSGAYTGELFF

j_gene: TRBJ1-2
d_gene: TRBD1
abundance: few
v_gene: TRBV7-9
CDR3nt: TGTGCCAGCAGCTCCGGGACAGGGTCAGACTATGGCTACACCTTC
CDR3aa: CASSSGTGSDYGYTF

j_gene: TRBJ1-1
d_gene: TRBD1
abundance: -
v_gene: TRBV4-3
CDR3nt: TGCGCCAGCAGCCAAGATGACAGGGAAGACCGTGAAGCTTTCTTT
CDR3aa: CASSQDDREDREAFF

j_gene: TRBJ2-2
d_gene: -
abundance: -
v_gene: TRBV5-8
CDR3nt: TGTGCCAGCAGCTTGGCCGGTACGGCGGGAAACACCGGGGAGCTGTTTTTT
CDR3aa: CASSLAGTAGNTGELFF

j_gene: TRBJ2-7
d_gene: TRBD1
abundance: -
v_gene: TRBV19
CDR3nt: TGTGCCAGTAGTATTACCGGGACAGGGGGCAACGAGCAGTACTTC
CDR3aa: CASSITGTGGNEQYF

j_gene: TRBJ2-1
d_gene: -
abundance: few
v_gene: TRBV20-1
CDR3nt: TGCAGTGCTAACTCCCCCAATGAGCAGTTCTTC
CDR3aa: CSANSPNEQFF

j_gene: TRBJ1-2
d_gene: -
abundance: -
v_gene: TRBV9
CDR3nt: TGTGCCAGCAGCGTAGGGGGGGCAGGGAACCCCTATGGCTACACCTTC
CDR3aa: CASSVGGAGNPYGYTF

j_gene: TRBJ1-3
d_gene: -
abundance: -
v_gene: TRBV18
CDR3nt: TGTGCCAGCTCACCAATTCCCAGGGAATCTCAATATTTT
CDR3aa: CASSPIPRESQYF

j_gene: TRBJ2-5
d_gene: TRBD2
abundance: -
v_gene: TRBV30
CDR3nt: TGTGCCTGGAGCGGGGGGTACCAAGAGACCCAGTACTTC
CDR3aa: CAWSGGYQETQYF